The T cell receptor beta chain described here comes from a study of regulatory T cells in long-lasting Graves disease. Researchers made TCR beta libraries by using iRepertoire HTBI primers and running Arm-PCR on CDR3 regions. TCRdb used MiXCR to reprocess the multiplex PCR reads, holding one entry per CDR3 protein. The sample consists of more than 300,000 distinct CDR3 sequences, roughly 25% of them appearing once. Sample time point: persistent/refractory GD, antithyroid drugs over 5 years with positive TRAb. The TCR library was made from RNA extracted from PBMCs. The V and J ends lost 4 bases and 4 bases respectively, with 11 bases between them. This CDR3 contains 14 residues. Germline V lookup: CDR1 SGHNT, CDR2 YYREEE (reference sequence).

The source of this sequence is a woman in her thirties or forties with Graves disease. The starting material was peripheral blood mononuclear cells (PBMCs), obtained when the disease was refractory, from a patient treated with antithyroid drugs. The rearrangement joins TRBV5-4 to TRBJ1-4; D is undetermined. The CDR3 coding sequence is TGTGCCAGCAGCCACCGGACCGGTAATGAAAAACTGTTTTTT. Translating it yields CASSHRTGNEKLFF.